Described below is a single T cell receptor beta chain sequence and its context. The CDR3 is made up of 15 amino acids. J was trimmed by 3 bases and V by 5 bases; bases with no gene match: 6. Germline-derived CDR1 and CDR2 are SGHRS and YFSETQ. The table came from immunoSEQ multiplex PCR; TCRdb's copy has only in-frame clones and leaves some out. The table shows approximately 93,000 clones, with roughly three quarters occurring only once. The data are from a study of blood T cell repertoires in COVID-19. Study as a whole: Both acute and convalescent COVID-19 samples were obtained from the United States, Italy and Spain.

The receptor's source is a woman of 80 years or more with acute or convalescent COVID-19. The specimen was peripheral blood. The rearrangement links TRBV5-1 to TRBJ1-5; 9 nucleotides match TRBD1. CDR3 loop: CASSRDRDINQPQHF. The CDR3 nucleotides are TGCGCCAGCAGTCGGGACAGGGACATCAATCAGCCCCAGCATTTT.